The T cell receptor beta chain described here comes from a study of T-cell reconstitution after alpha-beta-depleted transplantation in children. Study-level points and caveats: T-cell counts and diversity at one year post-transplant came mainly from newly produced T cells. Two months or so post-transplant, alpha-beta T cells reportedly derived from several hundred expanded graft clones. It was surviving recipient T cells and thymic progenitors that gave some patients high TCRbeta diversity at day 60.

This clonotype was counted only a few times. Its antigen is not known. Germline trimming cut 0 bases from V and 6 bases from J; bases unmatched to any gene: 8. CDR3 length: 16 residues. Germline V gives CDR1 LGHNA, CDR2 YNFKEQ. Library preparation (for TCRbeta) was performed with unique molecular identifiers. TCRdb reprocessed the PCR reads via MiXCR and lists one record per CDR3 protein. This table holds some 840,000 distinct CDR3 sequences, 16% found once. The source of this sequence is a male patient younger than 18 who had a stem cell transplant for acute lymphoblastic leukemia, so the T cells may come from the graft donor. The specimen comprised PBMCs, mostly from graft donor cells, sampled 360 days after TCRalphabeta/CD19-depleted stem cell transplant. The chain combines TRBV4-2 with TRBJ2-1, with 7 bases matching TRBD2. As DNA, the CDR3 is TGTGCCAGCAGCCAAGACGGACTAGTAGTTGCCAATGAGCAGTTCTTC. Protein: CASSQDGLVVANEQFF.